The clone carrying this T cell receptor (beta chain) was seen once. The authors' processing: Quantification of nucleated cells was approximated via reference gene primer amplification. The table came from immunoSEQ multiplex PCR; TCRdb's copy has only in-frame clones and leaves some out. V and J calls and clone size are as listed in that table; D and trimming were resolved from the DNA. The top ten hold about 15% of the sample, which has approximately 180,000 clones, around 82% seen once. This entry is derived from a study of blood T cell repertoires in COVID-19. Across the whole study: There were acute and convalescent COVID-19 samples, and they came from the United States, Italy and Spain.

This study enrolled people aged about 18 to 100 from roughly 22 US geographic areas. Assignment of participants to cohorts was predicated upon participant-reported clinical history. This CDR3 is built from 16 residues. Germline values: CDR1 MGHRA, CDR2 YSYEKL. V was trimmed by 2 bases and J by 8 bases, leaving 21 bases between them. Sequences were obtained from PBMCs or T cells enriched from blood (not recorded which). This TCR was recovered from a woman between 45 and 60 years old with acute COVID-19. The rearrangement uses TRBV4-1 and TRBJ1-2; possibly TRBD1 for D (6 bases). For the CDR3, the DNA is TGCGCCAGCAGCCAATATTCGATTGGACAGAGCATGGGCTACACCTTC. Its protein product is CASSQYSIGQSMGYTF.